This T cell receptor beta chain was documented in a study of blood T cells in healthy people across ages (dated by TCRdb to the mid-2010s). Regarding the research as a whole: Template switching captured roughly one uniquely barcoded TCR beta cDNA molecule per two T cells in model experiments. To track age-related changes in TCR beta repertoire diversity, the study relied on deep sequencing normalized with unique cDNA molecular identifiers. To avoid experimental bias, donors of different ages were spread randomly across the sequencing lanes. The donors were split into four age groups: young (average about 16 years), middle-aged (about 40), aged (approximately 59) and long-lived (approximately 89). Using the same blood draw, the study looked at two additional independent replicas of 1 million unique cDNA reads for two donors, one aged 18 to 30 and the other aged 80 or older. The research as a whole found: Observed TCR beta diversity per million T cells fell roughly linearly with age, and a significant reduction was already apparent by age approximately 40. Because profiling used bulk unsorted PBMCs, naive and antigen-experienced compartments could not be compared conclusively. Estimates of total diversity from one million sequenced T cells were regarded as lower bounds and underestimates. Compared with the aged group, more naive CD4+ T cells, fewer expanded clones and increased TCR diversity were shown by the long-lived group, suggesting age selection. Because the CMV infection status of the donors was unknown, age-related changes in expanded clonotypes may potentially have been confounded. The percentage of naive T cells measured by flow cytometry correlated strongly with observed TCR beta diversity.

Receptor amplification or capture employed 5' RACE. Sequencing took place on an Illumina HiSeq 2500. A second PCR of roughly 6 to 11 cycles was run with a J-beta primer mix and a sample-barcoded 5' primer. A unique molecular identifier was introduced onto each TCR beta cDNA molecule by a template-switch 5' adaptor carrying 12 random nucleotides. Each sample yielded at least 3 million CDR3-containing paired-end reads. All of the RNA was converted into first-strand cDNA using the Mint cDNA synthesis kit, with a TRBC-specific oligonucleotide serving as the primer. Following uracil-DNA glycosylase treatment, all cDNA underwent a first 18-cycle PCR with the universal primers M1SS and BC2_uni_R. Regarding the original processing steps: Normalization of each sample was performed by random selection of 1 million high-quality reads, each carrying a distinct molecular identifier. Instead of being binned into consensus sequences, reads that shared molecular identifiers were thrown out. CDR3 identification, clonotype clustering and error correction used MiTCR with a Q25 quality threshold and the strictest error-elimination algorithm. A nonparametric unseen species model with Euler transformation was used to estimate a lower bound on total TCR beta diversity. Clones were called with MiXCR by TCRdb after fastp trimmed the public reads at Q25, and only in-frame beta chains were retained. Here each entry gathers all rows of one CDR3 protein and keeps the most common genes and DNA. TCRdb's processing, not the study's, gives the V and J calls here. The sample table records 1.5 million to 2 million distinct CDR3 sequences; roughly 32% of these occur just once. In total, the top ten clones hold over 9% of the sample.

The CDR3 goes from the cysteine to the phenylalanine over 16 residues. Just the 48-base CDR3 DNA is kept, in frame starting at base 1. The junction carries 15 bases between V and J, which are trimmed by 1 base and 3 bases respectively. CDR1 SGHTA and CDR2 FQGNSA were looked up in the germline V gene. The donors were some 39 Caucasian individuals from Russia, aged roughly 6 to 100 years, who were systemically healthy. Each donor gave about 9.2 milliliters of peripheral blood, drawn into EDTA-treated Vacutainer tubes. PBMCs were isolated by Ficoll-Paque density-gradient centrifugation, with at least 6.5 million obtained per sample. Trizol reagent was used to extract total RNA from the PBMCs, yielding at least 6 micrograms per sample. For every donor, an aliquot of PBMCs went through flow cytometry to measure the percentages of naive CD45RAhigh/CD27high T cells. Note on this clonotype: No cognate antigen has been identified for it. No clone much larger than this one lies a single base away; base qualities are absent.

The chain is assembled from TRBV7-2 and TRBJ2-5, and perhaps TRBD1 as D gene, on 5 matching bases. Sequencing was carried out using blood. The source of this sequence is a woman in her 30s in good health. The sequenced DNA: TGTGCCAGCAGCTTAGAAGCCGGCAGGGCTGAAGAGACCCAGTACTTC. It translates as CASSLEAGRAEETQYF.